What follows is one T cell receptor (beta chain) and its context. Germline V gene data show CDR1 as LGHNA and CDR2 as YNFKEQ. The V segment lost 5 bases and the J segment 1 base; nucleotides outside the gene matches: 9. The CDR3 has 17 amino acids. In the PCR, 60 Vbeta and 13 Jbeta primers were used. The method was immunoSEQ multiplex PCR; TCRdb's version includes in-frame clones alone and lacks a portion of them. The sample carries some 190,000 clones, less than 90% recorded once. This sample is part of a study of cytomegalovirus exposure and HLA in healthy donors. At the level of the study: Counted in an early data release were some 81 million unique TCRs from HLA-typed donors.

The material sequenced was PBMCs. The TCR sequence derives from a girl between 5 and 17 years old in good health and CMV-seropositive. This chain joins TRBV4-2 and TRBJ2-1; TRBD2 agrees at 9 bases. The CDR3 sequence is CASSYQRSGSSYNEQFF. CDR3 DNA: TGTGCCAGCAGCTATCAACGTAGCGGGAGTTCCTACAATGAGCAGTTCTTC.